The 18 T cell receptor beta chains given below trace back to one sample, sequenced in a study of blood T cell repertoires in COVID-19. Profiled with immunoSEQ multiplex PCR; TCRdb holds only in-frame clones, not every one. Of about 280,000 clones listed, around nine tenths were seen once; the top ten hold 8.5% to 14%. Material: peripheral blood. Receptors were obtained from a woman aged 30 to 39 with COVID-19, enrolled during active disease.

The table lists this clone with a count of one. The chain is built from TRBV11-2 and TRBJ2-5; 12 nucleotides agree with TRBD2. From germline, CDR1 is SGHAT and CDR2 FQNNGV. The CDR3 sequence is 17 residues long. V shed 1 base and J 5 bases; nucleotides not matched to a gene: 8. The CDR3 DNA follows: TGTGCCAGCAGCTTAGGGGTTTCACTAGCGGGAGGTGAGACCCAGTACTTC. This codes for CASSLGVSLAGGETQYF.

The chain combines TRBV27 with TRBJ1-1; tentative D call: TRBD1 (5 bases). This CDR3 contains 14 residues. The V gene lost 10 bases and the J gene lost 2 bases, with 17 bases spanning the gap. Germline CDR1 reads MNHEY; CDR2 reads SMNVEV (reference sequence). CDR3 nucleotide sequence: TGTGCCACCATAGACTGGGGGGGTAACACTGAAGCTTTCTTT. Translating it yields CATIDWGGNTEAFF.

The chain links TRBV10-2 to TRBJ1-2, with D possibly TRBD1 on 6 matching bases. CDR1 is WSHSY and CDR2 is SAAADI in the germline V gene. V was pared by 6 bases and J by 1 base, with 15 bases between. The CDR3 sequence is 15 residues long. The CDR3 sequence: CASRRGTNLNYGYTF. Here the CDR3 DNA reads TGCGCCAGCAGACGAGGGACAAACCTTAACTATGGCTACACCTTC.

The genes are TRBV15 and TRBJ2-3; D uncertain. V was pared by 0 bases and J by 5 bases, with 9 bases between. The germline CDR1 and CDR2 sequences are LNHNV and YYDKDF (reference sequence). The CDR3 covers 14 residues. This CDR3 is CATSREQRKDTQYF. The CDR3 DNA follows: TGTGCCACCAGCAGAGAGCAGAGGAAAGATACGCAGTATTTT. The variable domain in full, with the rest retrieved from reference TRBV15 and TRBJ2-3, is DAMVIQNPRYQVTQFGKPVTLSCSQTLNHNVMYWYQQKSSQAPKLLFHYYDKDFNNEADTPDNFQSRRPNTSFCFLDIRSPGLGDTAMYLCATSREQRKDTQYFGPGTRLTVL.

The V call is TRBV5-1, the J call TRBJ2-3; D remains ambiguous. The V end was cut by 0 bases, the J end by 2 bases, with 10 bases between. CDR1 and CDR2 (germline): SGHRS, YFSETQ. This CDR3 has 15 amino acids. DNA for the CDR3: TGCGCCAGCAGCTTGGCCTTCGCACTCACAGATACGCAGTATTTT. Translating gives CASSLAFALTDTQYF.

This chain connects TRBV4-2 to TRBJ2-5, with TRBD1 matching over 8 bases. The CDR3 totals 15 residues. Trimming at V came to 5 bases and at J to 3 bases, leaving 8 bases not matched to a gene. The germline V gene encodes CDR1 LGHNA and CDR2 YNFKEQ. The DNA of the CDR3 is TGTGCCAGCAGCGCGGCGGCAGGGGGCAAAGAGACCCAGTACTTC. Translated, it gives CASSAAAGGKETQYF.

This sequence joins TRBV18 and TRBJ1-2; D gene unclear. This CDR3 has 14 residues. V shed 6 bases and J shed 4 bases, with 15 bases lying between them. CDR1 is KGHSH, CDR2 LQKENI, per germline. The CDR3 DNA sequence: TGTGCCAGCTCGCCGGCGGGTGAACCCTATGGCTACACCTTC. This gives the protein CASSPAGEPYGYTF. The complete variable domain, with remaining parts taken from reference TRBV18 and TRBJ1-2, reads NAGVMQNPRHLVRRRGQEARLRCSPMKGHSHVYWYRQLPEEGLKFMVYLQKENIIDESGMPKERFSAEFPKEGPSILRIQQVVRGDSAAYFCASSPAGEPYGYTFGSGTRLTVV.

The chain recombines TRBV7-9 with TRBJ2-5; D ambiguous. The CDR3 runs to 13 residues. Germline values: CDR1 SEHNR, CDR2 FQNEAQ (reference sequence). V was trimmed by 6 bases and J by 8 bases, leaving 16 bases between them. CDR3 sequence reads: CASRSNLGETQYF. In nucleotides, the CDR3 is TGTGCCAGCAGATCGAATCTCGGTGAAACCCAGTACTTC.

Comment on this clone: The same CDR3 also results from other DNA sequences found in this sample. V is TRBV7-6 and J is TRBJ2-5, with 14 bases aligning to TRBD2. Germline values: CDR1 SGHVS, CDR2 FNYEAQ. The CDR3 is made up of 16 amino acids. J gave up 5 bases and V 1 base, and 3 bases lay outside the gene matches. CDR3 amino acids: CASSLGLAGGQETQYF. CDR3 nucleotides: TGTGCCAGCAGCTTAGGACTAGCGGGGGGGCAGGAGACCCAGTACTTC. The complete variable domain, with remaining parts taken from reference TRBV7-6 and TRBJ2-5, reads GAGVSQSPRYKVTKRGQDVALRCDPISGHVSLYWYRQALGQGPEFLTYFNYEAQQDKSGLPNDRFSAERPEGSISTLTIQRTEQRDSAMYRCASSLGLAGGQETQYFGPGTRLLVL.

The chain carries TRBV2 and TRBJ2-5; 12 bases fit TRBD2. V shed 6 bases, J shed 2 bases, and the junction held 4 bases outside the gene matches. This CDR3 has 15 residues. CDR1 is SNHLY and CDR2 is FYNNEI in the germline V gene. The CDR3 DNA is TGTGCCAGCAGAACTAGCGGGGGGCCTCAAGAGACCCAGTACTTC. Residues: CASRTSGGPQETQYF. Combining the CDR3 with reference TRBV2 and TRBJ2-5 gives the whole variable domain EPEVTQTPSHQVTQMGQEVILRCVPISNHLYFYWYRQILGQKVEFLVSFYNNEISEKSEIFDDQFSVERPDGSNFTLKIRSTKLEDSAMYFCASRTSGGPQETQYFGPGTRLLVL.

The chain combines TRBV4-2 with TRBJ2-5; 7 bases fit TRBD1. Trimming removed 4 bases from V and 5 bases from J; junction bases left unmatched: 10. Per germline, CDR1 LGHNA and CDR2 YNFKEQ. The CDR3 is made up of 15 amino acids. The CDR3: CASSRDSFVAETQYF. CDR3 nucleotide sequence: TGTGCCAGCAGCCGGGACAGCTTCGTTGCTGAGACCCAGTACTTC.

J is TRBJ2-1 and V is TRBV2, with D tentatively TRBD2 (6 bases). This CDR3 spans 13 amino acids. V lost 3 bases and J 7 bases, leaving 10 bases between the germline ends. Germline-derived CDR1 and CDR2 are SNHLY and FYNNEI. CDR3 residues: CASSETRRNEQFF. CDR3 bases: TGTGCCAGCAGTGAGACTAGACGGAATGAGCAGTTCTTC.

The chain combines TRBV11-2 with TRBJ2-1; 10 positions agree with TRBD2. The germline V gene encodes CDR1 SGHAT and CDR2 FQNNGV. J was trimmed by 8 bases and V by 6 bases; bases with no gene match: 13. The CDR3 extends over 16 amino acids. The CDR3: CASRNRLTSGVYEQFF. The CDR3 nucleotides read TGTGCCAGCAGAAATCGCTTAACTAGCGGGGTCTATGAGCAGTTCTTC.

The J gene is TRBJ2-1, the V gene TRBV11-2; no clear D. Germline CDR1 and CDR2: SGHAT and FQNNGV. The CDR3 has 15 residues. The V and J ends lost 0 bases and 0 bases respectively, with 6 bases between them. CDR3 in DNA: TGTGCCAGCAGCTTAGACAGGCCCTCCTACAATGAGCAGTTCTTC. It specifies CASSLDRPSYNEQFF.

The CDR3: CASSRPGALEAFF. In DNA form, the CDR3 reads TGTGCCAGCAGCCGGCCAGGGGCACTTGAAGCTTTCTTT. The chain employs TRBV7-9 and TRBJ1-1; possible D gene TRBD1, 6 bases. The CDR3 loop spans 13 amino acids. CDR1 is SEHNR, CDR2 FQNEAQ, per germline (reference sequence). The germline V and J ends were trimmed by 5 bases and 7 bases, with 14 bases remaining between them.

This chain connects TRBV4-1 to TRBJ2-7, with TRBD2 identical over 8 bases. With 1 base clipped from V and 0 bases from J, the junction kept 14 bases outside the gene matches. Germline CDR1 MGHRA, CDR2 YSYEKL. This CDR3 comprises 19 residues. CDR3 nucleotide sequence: TGCGCCAGCAGCCAAGGGCGATTAGGCGGGGGGATCGACTCCTACGAGCAGTACTTC. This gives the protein CASSQGRLGGGIDSYEQYF.

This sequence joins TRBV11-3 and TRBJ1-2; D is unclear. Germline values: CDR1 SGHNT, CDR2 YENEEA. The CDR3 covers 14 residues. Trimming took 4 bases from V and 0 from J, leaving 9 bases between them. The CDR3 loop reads CASSSPVPNYGYTF. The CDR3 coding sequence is TGTGCCAGCAGCTCCCCCGTCCCTAACTATGGCTACACCTTC.

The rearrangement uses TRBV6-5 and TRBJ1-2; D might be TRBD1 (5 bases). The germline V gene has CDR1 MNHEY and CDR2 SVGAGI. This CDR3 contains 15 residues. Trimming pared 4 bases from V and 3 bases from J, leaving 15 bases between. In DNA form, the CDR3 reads TGTGCCAGCAGTTCTCCCCGGGGGGTTGACTATGGCTACACCTTC. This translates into CASSSPRGVDYGYTF.